The present T cell receptor (beta chain) was sequenced within a study of blood T cell repertoires in COVID-19. Whole-study context: From the United States, Italy and Spain came samples of acute and convalescent COVID-19. Sources were T cells, B-cell-depleted T cells, or PBMCs; the material itself was cDNA or gDNA.

Source study methods: Estimated nucleated cell counts came from reference gene primer amplification. The assay was immunoSEQ multiplex PCR, and TCRdb's table has in-frame clones only and misses some. Clone size and V and J calls were adopted from that table, with D and trimming inferred from the DNA. The repertoire holds about 400,000 clones, with 80% to 90% as singletons. This clone has a single count. Deletions cut 4 bases from V and 4 bases from J, with 16 bases between. Germline CDR1 LNHDA, CDR2 SQIVND (reference sequence). This CDR3 region has 16 residues. This receptor was identified in a man aged 35-49 years with acute or convalescent COVID-19. The chain employs TRBV19 and TRBJ2-2; possibly TRBD2 for D (7 bases). The specimen sequenced was peripheral blood. The CDR3 sequence is CASSNWGGPVTGELFF. CDR3 DNA: TGTGCCAGTAGTAATTGGGGGGGGCCAGTCACCGGGGAGCTGTTTTTT.